Below, 11 T cell receptor beta chains from the same sample are listed, as sequenced in a study of T cells in localized non-small cell lung cancer. TCRdb's copy holds only in-frame clones and misses some; the assay was immunoSEQ multiplex PCR. The top ten clones hold approximately 2% of a sample with 64,000 or so clones, about 90% of them seen once. The specimen was peripheral blood, collected before any cancer treatment. Receptors were obtained from a woman aged 40-69 years with stage I lung adenocarcinoma.

This clone was seen a single time. The gene calls are TRBV6-6 and TRBJ1-4; D is unresolved. Between the trimmed V and J ends, which lost 5 bases and 8 bases, there was a span of 12 bases. Germline V CDR1 and CDR2: MNHNY, SVGAGI (reference sequence). There are 13 residues in the CDR3. The DNA for the CDR3 is TGTGCCAGCAGTCCCGGCGTAGAGGAAAAACTGTTTTTT. Translated, it gives CASSPGVEEKLFF.

The chain uses TRBV10-2 and TRBJ2-7, with 8 nucleotides matching TRBD1. The germline V gene has CDR1 WSHSY and CDR2 SAAADI. V shed 8 bases and J 2 bases; nucleotides not matched to a gene: 8. The CDR3 spans 14 residues. Written as DNA, the CDR3 is TGCGCCAGCCTAACCCCGACAGGGGCCTACGAGCAGTACTTC. Its translation is CASLTPTGAYEQYF.

This clone was observed a single time. J is TRBJ2-2 and V is TRBV11-3; D call uncertain. CDR3 length: 17 amino acids. Germline CDR1 is SGHNT and CDR2 is YENEEA. Between the trimmed V and J ends, which lost 1 base and 4 bases, there was a span of 16 bases. The CDR3 loop reads CASSLGSGEWSTGELFF. The CDR3 nucleotides are TGTGCCAGCAGCTTAGGATCGGGCGAGTGGAGCACCGGGGAGCTGTTTTTT.

This clone was observed a handful of times. The junction differs from germline at one of its ends, possibly a read error. The chain has TRBV9 and TRBJ1-3; D unclear. The CDR3 totals 14 residues. From germline, CDR1 is SGDLS and CDR2 YYNGEE. CDR3 sequence: CASNVESSGNTIYF. CDR3 sequence (DNA): TGTGCCAGCAACGTAGAGAGCTCTGGAAACACCATATATTTT.

The chain combines TRBV11-2 with TRBJ1-1; D is unresolved. Germline lookup yields CDR1 SGHAT and CDR2 FQNNGV. CDR3 length: 13 amino acids. The V and J ends lost 0 bases and 1 base respectively, with 3 bases between them. The CDR3 spells CASSLDRNTEAFF. CDR3 nucleotide sequence: TGTGCCAGCAGCTTAGACAGGAACACTGAAGCTTTCTTT.

The chain recombines TRBV7-2 with TRBJ1-1; D is perhaps TRBD1 (6 bases). Trimming removed 1 base from V and 10 bases from J, with 13 bases in between. This CDR3 contains 13 residues. CDR1 and CDR2 from the germline V gene are SGHTA and FQGNSA. The CDR3 sequence is CASSLVGAGSAFF. Written as DNA, the CDR3 is TGTGCCAGCAGCTTAGTGGGGGCAGGTTCAGCTTTCTTT.

The chain has TRBV15 and TRBJ2-3, with 8 bases matching TRBD2. The CDR3 sequence is 19 residues long. Germline-derived CDR1 and CDR2 are LNHNV and YYDKDF (reference sequence). With V trimmed by 0 bases and J by 5 bases, 16 bases remained unmatched. The chain's CDR3 is CATSRERGRAGGEGDTQYF. Written as DNA, the CDR3 is TGTGCCACCAGCAGAGAGAGGGGTCGGGCGGGAGGAGAGGGAGATACGCAGTATTTT.

This chain uses TRBV28 with TRBJ2-7; D possibly matches TRBD1 or TRBD2 (5 bases each). The CDR3 has 13 amino acids. Germline CDR1 is MDHEN and CDR2 is SYDVKM. Trimming stripped 5 bases from V and 2 bases from J, with 10 bases between. CDR3 sequence reads: CASSRGATYEQYF. CDR3 nucleotides: TGTGCCAGCAGTCGAGGGGCAACCTACGAGCAGTACTTC.

V gene TRBV11-2 combines with J gene TRBJ1-2, with 7 bases identical to TRBD1. Per germline, CDR1 SGHAT and CDR2 FQNNGV. There are 16 residues in the CDR3. With 5 bases clipped from V and 4 bases from J, the junction kept 13 bases outside the gene matches. For the CDR3, the DNA is TGTGCCAGCAGCACCCCGGACAGGCGAATTTCCTATGGCTACACCTTC. As protein: CASSTPDRRISYGYTF.

This chain connects TRBV28 to TRBJ2-2; D unclear. The V end was cut by 2 bases, the J end by 1 base, with 17 bases between. Germline lookup yields CDR1 MDHEN and CDR2 SYDVKM. The CDR3 extends over 18 amino acids. Here the CDR3 DNA reads TGTGCCAGCAGTTTAGGCCACAGCCCTTATGGGAACACCGGGGAGCTGTTTTTT. This sequence encodes CASSLGHSPYGNTGELFF. The full variable domain, rest sourced from reference TRBV28 and TRBJ2-2, is DVKVTQSSRYLVKRTGEKVFLECVQDMDHENMFWYRQDPGLGLRLIYFSYDVKMKEKGDIPEGYSVSREKKERFSLILESASTNQTSMYLCASSLGHSPYGNTGELFFGEGSRLTVL.

The genes are TRBV2 and TRBJ2-7; no clear D gene. Trimming removed 6 bases from V and 2 bases from J, with 11 bases in between. CDR3 size: 13 residues. CDR1 and CDR2 from the germline V gene are SNHLY and FYNNEI. DNA for the CDR3: TGTGCCAGCAGCCCATGGGCTACCTACGAGCAGTACTTC. Residues: CASSPWATYEQYF. The full variable domain, in which reference TRBV2 and TRBJ2-7 provide the parts outside the CDR3, is EPEVTQTPSHQVTQMGQEVILRCVPISNHLYFYWYRQILGQKVEFLVSFYNNEISEKSEIFDDQFSVERPDGSNFTLKIRSTKLEDSAMYFCASSPWATYEQYFGPGTRLTVT.